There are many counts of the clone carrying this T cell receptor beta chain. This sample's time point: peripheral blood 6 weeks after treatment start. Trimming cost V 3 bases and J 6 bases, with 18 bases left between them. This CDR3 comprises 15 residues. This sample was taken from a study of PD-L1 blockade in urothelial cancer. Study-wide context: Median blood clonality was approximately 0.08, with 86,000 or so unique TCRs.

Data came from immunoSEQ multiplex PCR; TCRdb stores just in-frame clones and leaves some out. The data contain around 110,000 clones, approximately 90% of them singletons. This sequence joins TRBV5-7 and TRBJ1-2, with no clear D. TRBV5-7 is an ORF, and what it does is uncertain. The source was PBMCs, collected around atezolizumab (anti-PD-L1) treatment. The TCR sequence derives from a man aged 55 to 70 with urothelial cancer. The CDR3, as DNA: TGTGCCAGCAGCTGGGGTGGGGAGATTTGGGATGGCTACACCTTC. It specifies CASSWGGEIWDGYTF.